This T cell receptor (beta chain) stems from a study of blood T cell repertoires in COVID-19. Background on the study: Sample material is recorded as cDNA or gDNA derived from T cells, B-cell-depleted T cells, or PBMCs.

How the authors handled the data: Amplification of reference gene primers provided the estimated nucleated cell counts. Libraries were prepared by immunoSEQ multiplex PCR; TCRdb keeps only in-frame clonotypes and omits some of them. V and J calls and clone size are given by that table; D and trimming were obtained from the DNA. The data show 250,000 to 350,000 clones, with around 81% seen just once and around 4.1% held by the top ten. This CDR3 contains 13 residues. The germline CDR1 and CDR2 sequences are SGHTA and FQGTGA. The V segment lost 2 bases and the J segment 10 bases; nucleotides outside the gene matches: 3.

The rearrangement joins TRBV7-3 to TRBJ2-1, with 9 bases fitting TRBD2. Sequencing was carried out using peripheral blood. The sequence came from a woman aged 45-65 years with active or convalescent COVID-19. CDR3 amino acids: CASSLRAGGEQFF. CDR3 nucleotides: TGTGCCAGCAGCTTACGGGCGGGAGGGGAGCAGTTCTTC.